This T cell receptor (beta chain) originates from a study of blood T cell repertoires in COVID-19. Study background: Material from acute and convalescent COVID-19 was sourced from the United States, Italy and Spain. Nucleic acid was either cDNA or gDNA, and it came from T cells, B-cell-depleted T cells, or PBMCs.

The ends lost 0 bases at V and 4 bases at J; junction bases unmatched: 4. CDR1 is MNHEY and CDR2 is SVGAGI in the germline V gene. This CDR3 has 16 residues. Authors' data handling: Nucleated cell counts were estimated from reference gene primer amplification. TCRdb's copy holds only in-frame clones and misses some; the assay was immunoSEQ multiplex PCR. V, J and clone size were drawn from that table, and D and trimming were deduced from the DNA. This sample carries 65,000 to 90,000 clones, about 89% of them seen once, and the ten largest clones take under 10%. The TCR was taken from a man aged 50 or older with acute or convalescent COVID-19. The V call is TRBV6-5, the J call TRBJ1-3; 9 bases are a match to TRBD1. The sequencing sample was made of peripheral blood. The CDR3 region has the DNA TGTGCCAGCAGTTACTCGAGGACAGGGGCAGGAAACACCATATATTTT. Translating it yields CASSYSRTGAGNTIYF.